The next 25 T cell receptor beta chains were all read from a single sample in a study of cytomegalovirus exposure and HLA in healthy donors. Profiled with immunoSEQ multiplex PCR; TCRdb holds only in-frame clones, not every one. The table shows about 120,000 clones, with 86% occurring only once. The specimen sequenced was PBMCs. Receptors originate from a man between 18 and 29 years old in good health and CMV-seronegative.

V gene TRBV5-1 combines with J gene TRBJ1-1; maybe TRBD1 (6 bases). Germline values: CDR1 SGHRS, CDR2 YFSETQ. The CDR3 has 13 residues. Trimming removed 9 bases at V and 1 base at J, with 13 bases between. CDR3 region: CATSGHSNTEAFF. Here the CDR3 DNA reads TGCGCCACCTCGGGACACTCGAACACTGAAGCTTTCTTT.

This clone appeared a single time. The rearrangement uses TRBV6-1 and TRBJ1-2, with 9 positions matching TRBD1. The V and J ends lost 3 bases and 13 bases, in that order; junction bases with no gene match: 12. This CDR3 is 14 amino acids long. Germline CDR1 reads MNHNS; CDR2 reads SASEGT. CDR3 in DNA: TGTGCCAGCAGTGAGATGGGACAGGGATATGTCCCCACCTTC. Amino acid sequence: CASSEMGQGYVPTF.

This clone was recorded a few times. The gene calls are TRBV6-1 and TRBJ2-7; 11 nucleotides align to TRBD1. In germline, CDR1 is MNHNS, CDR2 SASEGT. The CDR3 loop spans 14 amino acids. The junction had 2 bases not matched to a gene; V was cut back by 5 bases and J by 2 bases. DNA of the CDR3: TGTGCCAGCAGTCAGGGACAGGGGGCCTACGAGCAGTACTTC. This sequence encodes CASSQGQGAYEQYF.

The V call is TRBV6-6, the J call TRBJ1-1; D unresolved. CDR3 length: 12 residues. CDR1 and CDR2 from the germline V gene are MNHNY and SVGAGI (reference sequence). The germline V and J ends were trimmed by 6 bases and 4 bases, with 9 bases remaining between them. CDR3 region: CASSPYVTEAFF. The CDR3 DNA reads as TGTGCCAGCAGCCCCTATGTCACTGAAGCTTTCTTT.

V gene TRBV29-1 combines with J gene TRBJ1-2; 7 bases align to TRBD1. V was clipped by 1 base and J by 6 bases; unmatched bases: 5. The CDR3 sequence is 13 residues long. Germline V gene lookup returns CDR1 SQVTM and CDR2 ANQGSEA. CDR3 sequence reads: CSVEVSTGHGYTF. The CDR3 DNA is TGCAGCGTTGAAGTATCGACAGGGCATGGCTACACCTTC.

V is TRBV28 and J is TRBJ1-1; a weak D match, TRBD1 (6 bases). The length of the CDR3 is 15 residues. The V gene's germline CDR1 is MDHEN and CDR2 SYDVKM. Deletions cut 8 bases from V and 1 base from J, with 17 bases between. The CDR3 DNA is TGTGCCAGCCATAGGGTCGGGACACCGAACACTGAAGCTTTCTTT. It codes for CASHRVGTPNTEAFF.

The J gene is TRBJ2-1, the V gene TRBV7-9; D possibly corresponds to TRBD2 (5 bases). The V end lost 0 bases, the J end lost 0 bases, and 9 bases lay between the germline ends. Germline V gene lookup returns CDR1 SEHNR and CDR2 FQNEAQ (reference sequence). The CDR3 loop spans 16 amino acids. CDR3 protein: CASSLAGGFSYNEQFF. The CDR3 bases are TGTGCCAGCAGCTTAGCGGGCGGGTTCTCCTACAATGAGCAGTTCTTC.

CDR3 sequence reads: CASRGQSEYQETQYF. In DNA form, the CDR3 reads TGTGCCAGCAGGGGACAATCCGAGTACCAAGAGACCCAGTACTTC. The V call is TRBV2, the J call TRBJ2-5; D may be TRBD1 (6 bases). CDR1 is SNHLY and CDR2 is FYNNEI in the germline V gene. CDR3 length: 15 residues. Trimming left V 6 bases short and J 0 bases short, with 14 bases between.

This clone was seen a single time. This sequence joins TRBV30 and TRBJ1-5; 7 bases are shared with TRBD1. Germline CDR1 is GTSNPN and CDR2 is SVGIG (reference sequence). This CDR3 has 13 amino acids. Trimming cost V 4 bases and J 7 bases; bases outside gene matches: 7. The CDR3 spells CAWTQGGQQPQHF. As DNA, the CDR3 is TGTGCCTGGACTCAGGGGGGACAGCAGCCCCAGCATTTT. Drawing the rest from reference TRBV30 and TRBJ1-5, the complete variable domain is SQTIHQWPATLVQPVGSPLSLECTVEGTSNPNLYWYRQAAGRGLQLLFYSVGIGQISSEVPQNLSASRPQDRQFILSSKKLLLSDSGFYLCAWTQGGQQPQHFGDGTRLSIL.

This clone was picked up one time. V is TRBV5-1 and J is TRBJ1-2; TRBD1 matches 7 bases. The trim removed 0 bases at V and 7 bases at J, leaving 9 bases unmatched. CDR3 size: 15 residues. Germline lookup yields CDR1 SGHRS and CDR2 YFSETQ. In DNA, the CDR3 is TGCGCCAGCAGCTTGGAGGGACAGCCATTGAGTGGCTACACCTTC. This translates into CASSLEGQPLSGYTF.

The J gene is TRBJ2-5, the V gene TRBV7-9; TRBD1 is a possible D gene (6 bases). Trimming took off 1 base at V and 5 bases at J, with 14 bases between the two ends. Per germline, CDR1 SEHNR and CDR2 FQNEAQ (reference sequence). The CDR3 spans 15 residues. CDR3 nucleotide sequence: TGTGCCAGCAGCTTAGGTGGCAGGGGCCCGGAGACCCAGTACTTC. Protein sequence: CASSLGGRGPETQYF.

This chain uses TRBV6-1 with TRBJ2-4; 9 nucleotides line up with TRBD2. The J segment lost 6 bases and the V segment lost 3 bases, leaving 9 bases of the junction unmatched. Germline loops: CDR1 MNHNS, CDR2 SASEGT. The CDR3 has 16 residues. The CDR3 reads CASSEGTSSFRNIQYF. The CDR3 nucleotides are TGTGCCAGCAGTGAGGGGACTAGCTCATTTAGAAACATTCAGTACTTC.

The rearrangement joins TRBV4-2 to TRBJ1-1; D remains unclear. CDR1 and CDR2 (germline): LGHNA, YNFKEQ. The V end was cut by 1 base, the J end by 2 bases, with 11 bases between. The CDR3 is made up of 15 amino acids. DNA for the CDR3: TGTGCCAGCAGCCAAGCTCCTTCTAGCAACACTGAAGCTTTCTTT. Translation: CASSQAPSSNTEAFF.

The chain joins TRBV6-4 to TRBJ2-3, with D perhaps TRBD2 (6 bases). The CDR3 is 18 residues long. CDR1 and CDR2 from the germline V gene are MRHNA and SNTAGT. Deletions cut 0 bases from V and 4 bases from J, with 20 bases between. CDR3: CASSDSTLGGGGPDTQYF. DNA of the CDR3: TGTGCCAGCAGTGACTCGACTTTGGGAGGAGGTGGGCCAGATACGCAGTATTTT.

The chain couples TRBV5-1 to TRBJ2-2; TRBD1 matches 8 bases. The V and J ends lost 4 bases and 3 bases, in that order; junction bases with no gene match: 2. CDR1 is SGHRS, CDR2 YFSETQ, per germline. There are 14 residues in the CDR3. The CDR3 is CASSVTGDTGELFF. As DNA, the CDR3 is TGCGCCAGCAGCGTGACAGGGGACACCGGGGAGCTGTTTTTT.

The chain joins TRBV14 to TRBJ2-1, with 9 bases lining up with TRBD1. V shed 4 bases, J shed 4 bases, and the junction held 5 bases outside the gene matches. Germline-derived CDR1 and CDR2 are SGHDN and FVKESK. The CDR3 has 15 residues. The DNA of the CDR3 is TGTGCCAGCAGCCGAGGGACAGGGTGGTACAATGAGCAGTTCTTC. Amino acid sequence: CASSRGTGWYNEQFF.

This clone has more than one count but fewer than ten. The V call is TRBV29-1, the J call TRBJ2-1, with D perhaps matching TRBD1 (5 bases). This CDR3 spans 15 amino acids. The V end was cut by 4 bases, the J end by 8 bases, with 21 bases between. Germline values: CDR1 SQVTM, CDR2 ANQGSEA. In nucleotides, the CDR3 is TGCAGCGTTGCATTCAGGGATCGCTTTCGATATGAGCAGTTCTTC. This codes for CSVAFRDRFRYEQFF.

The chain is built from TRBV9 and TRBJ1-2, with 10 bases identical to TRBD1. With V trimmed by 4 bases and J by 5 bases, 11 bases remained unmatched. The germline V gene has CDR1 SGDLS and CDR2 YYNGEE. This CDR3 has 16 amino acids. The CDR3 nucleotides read TGTGCCAGCAGCCTCCCCGGCCGACAGGGGGCGTATGGCTACACCTTC. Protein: CASSLPGRQGAYGYTF.

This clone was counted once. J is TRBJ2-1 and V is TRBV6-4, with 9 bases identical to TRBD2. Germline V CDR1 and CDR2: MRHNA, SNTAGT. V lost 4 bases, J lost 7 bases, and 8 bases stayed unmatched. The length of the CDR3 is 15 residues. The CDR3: CASSAREGTSNEQFF. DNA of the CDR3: TGTGCCAGCAGTGCGCGGGAGGGCACCTCGAATGAGCAGTTCTTC.

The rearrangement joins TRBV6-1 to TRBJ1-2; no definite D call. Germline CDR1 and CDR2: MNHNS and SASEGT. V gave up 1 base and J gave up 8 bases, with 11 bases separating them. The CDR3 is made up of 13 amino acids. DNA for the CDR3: TGTGCCAGCAGTGAAGTGAGACAACACGGCTACACCTTC. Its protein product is CASSEVRQHGYTF.

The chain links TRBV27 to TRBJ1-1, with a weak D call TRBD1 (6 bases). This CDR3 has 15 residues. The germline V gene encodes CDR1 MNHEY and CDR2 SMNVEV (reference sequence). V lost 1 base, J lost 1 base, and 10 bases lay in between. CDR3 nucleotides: TGTGCCAGCAGTTTATTCAGGGGAGAGAACACTGAAGCTTTCTTT. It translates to CASSLFRGENTEAFF.

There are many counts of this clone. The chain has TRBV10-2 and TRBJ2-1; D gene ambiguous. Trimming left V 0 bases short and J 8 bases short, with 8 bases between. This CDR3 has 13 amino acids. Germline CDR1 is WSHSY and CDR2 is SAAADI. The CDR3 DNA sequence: TGCGCCAGCAGTGAGTCCATGGGCTATGAGCAGTTCTTC. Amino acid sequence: CASSESMGYEQFF.

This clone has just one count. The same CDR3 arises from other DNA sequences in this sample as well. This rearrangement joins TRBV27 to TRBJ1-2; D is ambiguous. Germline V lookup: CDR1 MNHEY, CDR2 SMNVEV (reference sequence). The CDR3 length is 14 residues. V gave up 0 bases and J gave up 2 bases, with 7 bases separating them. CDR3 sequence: CASSLSTGNYGYTF. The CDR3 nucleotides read TGTGCCAGCAGTTTATCTACGGGAAACTATGGCTACACCTTC.

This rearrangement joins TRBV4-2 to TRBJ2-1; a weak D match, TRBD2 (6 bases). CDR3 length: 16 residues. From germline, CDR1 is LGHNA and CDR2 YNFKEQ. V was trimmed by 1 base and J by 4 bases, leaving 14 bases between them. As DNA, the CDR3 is TGTGCCAGCAGCCAAGGCGAGCTAGCGAAATACAATGAGCAGTTCTTC. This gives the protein CASSQGELAKYNEQFF.

The CDR3 coding sequence is TGCGCCAGCAGCCCTCCAAGACAGGGCTACAATGAGCAGTTCTTC. It encodes CASSPPRQGYNEQFF. The rearrangement joins TRBV5-1 to TRBJ2-1, with 7 bases that match TRBD1. The V segment lost 4 bases and the J segment 3 bases; nucleotides outside the gene matches: 7. Germline CDR1 reads SGHRS; CDR2 reads YFSETQ. This CDR3 comprises 15 residues.